This T cell receptor beta chain was documented in a study of blood T cell repertoires in COVID-19. Per the original methods: From reference gene primer amplification, estimates of nucleated cell counts were derived. Using immunoSEQ multiplex PCR, the repertoire was profiled, and TCRdb retains in-frame clones only, with some absent. The V and J calls and clone size come from that table; D and trimming were worked out from the DNA. The sample carries roughly 200,000 clones, more than 75% recorded once. V dropped 0 bases and J dropped 8; count of bases not matched to a gene: 2. Germline V lookup: CDR1 SGDLS, CDR2 YYNGEE. This CDR3 contains 14 residues.

This TCR was sampled from a woman older than 75 with COVID-19, enrolled during active disease. Sequencing was carried out using peripheral blood. V usage is TRBV9 and J usage is TRBJ1-4; 9 nucleotides agree with TRBD1. The CDR3 is CASSVGDRDEKLFF. For the CDR3, the DNA is TGTGCCAGCAGCGTAGGGGACAGGGACGAAAAACTGTTTTTT.